This passage covers 10 T cell receptor beta chains from one sample sequenced in a study of blood T cells in healthy people across ages. A second PCR, run for about 7 to 11 cycles, used a sample-barcoded 5' primer plus a J-beta primer mix. MiXCR, run by TCRdb on the 5' RACE reads, gives a single entry per CDR3 protein. Of roughly 1.5 million distinct CDR3 sequences listed, roughly 43% are singletons. The sample comprised blood. These receptors came from a woman between 18 and 30 years old in good health.

The chain is built from TRBV10-3 and TRBJ2-5; D is perhaps TRBD2 (5 bases). The DNA matches TRBJ2-7 better at its end, which makes the J call doubtful. This CDR3 is built from 14 residues. CDR1 and CDR2 from the germline V gene are ENHRY and SYGVKD. For the CDR3, the DNA is TGTGCCATCAGCCAACCGGAGGTCGGCCACGAGCAGTACTTC. Protein: CAISQPEVGHEQYF.

This CDR3 reads CASSLALIETQFF. The CDR3 bases are TGTGCCAGCAGCTTAGCCCTGATAGAGACCCAGTTCTTC. This rearrangement joins TRBV7-2 to TRBJ2-1; D remains ambiguous. Germline V lookup: CDR1 SGHTA, CDR2 FQGNSA. The V and J ends lost 0 bases and 13 bases respectively, with 13 bases between them. This CDR3 is 13 amino acids long.

This clonotype has only one observation. The J gene is TRBJ1-1, the V gene TRBV6-1, with D possibly matching TRBD1 (6 bases). V lost 3 bases and J 7 bases, leaving 12 bases between the germline ends. Germline values: CDR1 MNHNS, CDR2 SASEGT. The CDR3 contains 13 residues. The CDR3 nucleotides are TGTGCCAGCAGTGACAGGGAGGGGGATGAAGCTTTCTTT. The encoded protein is CASSDREGDEAFF.

This clonotype has only a few counts. The V gene is TRBV7-9, the J gene TRBJ2-7; D is uncertain. The CDR3 runs to 17 residues. In germline, CDR1 is SEHNR, CDR2 FQNEAQ (reference sequence). The V gene lost 3 bases and the J gene lost 0 bases, with 18 bases spanning the gap. CDR3 loop: CASSLGDPGISSYEQYF. The CDR3 region has the DNA TGTGCCAGCAGCTTGGGTGATCCGGGCATAAGCTCCTACGAGCAGTACTTC.

The CDR3 DNA reads as TGCAGCGTGACCGTTGACAGGGGGCGCGATGGCTACACCTTC. Amino acids: CSVTVDRGRDGYTF. The V call is TRBV29-1, the J call TRBJ1-2, with 10 nucleotides matching TRBD1. V gave up 6 bases and J gave up 6 bases; unmatched junction bases: 10. The CDR3 contains 14 residues. The germline gives CDR1 SQVTM, CDR2 ANQGSEA.

This sequence joins TRBV6-2 or TRBV6-3 and TRBJ1-5; TRBD1 is a possible D gene (6 bases). Germline V gene sequence: CDR1 MNHEY, CDR2 SVGEGT. V was cut by 0 bases and J by 4 bases, with 13 bases left in between. The CDR3 consists of 16 residues. The CDR3 loop reads CASSYSTWGPNQPQHF. The CDR3 DNA follows: TGTGCCAGCAGTTACTCGACATGGGGGCCTAATCAGCCCCAGCATTTT.

This sequence joins TRBV12-3 or TRBV12-4 and TRBJ1-1, with a possible D match to TRBD1 (6 bases). Trimming removed 6 bases at V and 4 bases at J, with 21 bases between. This CDR3 has 16 amino acids. CDR3 DNA sequence: TGTGCCAGCAGCGTCCGGGACATGAAAAGTCCCACTGAAGCTTTCTTT. Its protein product is CASSVRDMKSPTEAFF.

The sample holds a few counts of this clonotype. This rearrangement joins TRBV6-5 to TRBJ1-2, with a tentative D call TRBD1 (6 bases). V gave up 2 bases and J gave up 4 bases, with 11 bases separating them. The CDR3 has 14 amino acids. Germline values: CDR1 MNHEY, CDR2 SVGAGI. The CDR3 spells CASSYQTGLYGYTF. The CDR3 DNA follows: TGTGCCAGCAGTTACCAAACAGGGCTCTATGGCTACACCTTC.

The chain couples TRBV20-1 to TRBJ1-6; D ambiguous. The germline V and J ends were trimmed by 0 bases and 2 bases, with 5 bases remaining between them. CDR1 and CDR2 from the germline V gene are DFQATT and SNEGSKA (reference sequence). The CDR3 loop spans 14 amino acids. CDR3 residues: CSARERAYNSPLHF. The CDR3 DNA sequence: TGCAGTGCTAGAGAGAGGGCCTATAATTCACCCCTCCACTTT.

This clonotype was observed a handful of times. The rearrangement joins TRBV13 to TRBJ2-5; 7 bases fit TRBD2. V gave up 4 bases and J gave up 5 bases; unmatched junction bases: 7. The germline V gene has CDR1 PRHDT and CDR2 FYEKMQ (reference sequence). The CDR3 totals 14 residues. The CDR3 nucleotides are TGTGCCAGCAGCTCGCGGACTAGAACTGAGACCCAGTACTTC. Its translation: CASSSRTRTETQYF.